The 10 T cell receptor beta chains below all came from one sample that was sequenced in a study of shared clonotypes between healthy human individuals. The protocol was immunoSEQ multiplex PCR, while the TCRdb copy is restricted to in-frame clones and leaves out a portion. Among approximately 2.4 million clones listed, more than 90% were seen once. The sample consisted of naive CD4+ T cells sorted from blood. Subset of the sample: CD45RA+ positively selected. The receptors here all came from a man aged 18 to 30 in good health.

Of note for this clone: Other nucleotide sequences from this sample produce the same CDR3. The chain joins TRBV5-6 to TRBJ2-7; D may correspond to TRBD1 or TRBD2 (6 bases each). Germline V lookup: CDR1 SGHDT, CDR2 YYEEEE. The CDR3 is made up of 12 amino acids. Trimming cost V 4 bases and J 3 bases, with 8 bases left between them. DNA for the CDR3: TGTGCCAGCAGCGGAGGGGGCTACGAGCAGTACTTC. Its translation: CASSGGGYEQYF.

This clone was detected once. The chain recombines TRBV6-6 with TRBJ2-5, with 9 bases aligning to TRBD2. Germline trimming cut 2 bases from V and 2 bases from J; bases unmatched to any gene: 6. CDR1 is MNHNY and CDR2 is SVGAGI in the germline V gene (reference sequence). The CDR3 has 16 residues. The CDR3 loop is CASSYHRTSEQETQYF. In DNA, the CDR3 is TGTGCCAGCAGTTACCATAGGACTAGCGAACAAGAGACCCAGTACTTC.

This clone came up a few times. The same CDR3 arises from other DNA sequences in this sample as well. The chain joins TRBV4-2 to TRBJ2-1, with 10 bases fitting TRBD2. CDR3 length: 16 residues. V lost 0 bases and J lost 3; bases outside the gene matches: 2. CDR1 and CDR2 from the germline V gene are LGHNA and YNFKEQ. The CDR3 spells CASSQDGTSVYNEQFF. The CDR3 DNA reads as TGTGCCAGCAGCCAAGACGGGACTAGCGTCTACAATGAGCAGTTCTTC.

Concerning this clone: The sample holds other DNA sequences that translate to the same CDR3. The rearrangement uses TRBV5-1 and TRBJ2-5, with TRBD1 as a possible D gene (5 bases). V lost 3 bases, J lost 5 bases, and 8 bases lay in between. The CDR3 covers 12 residues. The germline gives CDR1 SGHRS, CDR2 YFSETQ. DNA for the CDR3: TGCGCCAGCAGCTCAGGGCAGGAGACCCAGTACTTC. Protein sequence: CASSSGQETQYF.

This chain connects TRBV5-1 to TRBJ2-2; TRBD2 matches 9 bases. The V gene's germline CDR1 is SGHRS and CDR2 YFSETQ. With V trimmed by 5 bases and J by 3 bases, 11 bases remained unmatched. This CDR3 is 17 amino acids long. The CDR3, as DNA: TGCGCCAGCAGTAGGAAGCGGGAGGAATGGGACACCGGGGAGCTGTTTTTT. Encoded protein: CASSRKREEWDTGELFF. The full variable domain, rest sourced from reference TRBV5-1 and TRBJ2-2, is KAGVTQTPRYLIKTRGQQVTLSCSPISGHRSVSWYQQTPGQGLQFLFEYFSETQRNKGNFPGRFSGRQFSNSRSEMNVSTLELGDSALYLCASSRKREEWDTGELFFGEGSRLTVL.

This chain connects TRBV7-2 to TRBJ2-5; D may be TRBD1 (5 bases). This CDR3 spans 15 amino acids. The germline V gene encodes CDR1 SGHTA and CDR2 FQGNSA. Trimming took off 6 bases at V and 2 bases at J, with 16 bases between the two ends. This CDR3 is CASSYNQGYQETQYF. CDR3 nucleotides: TGTGCCAGCAGTTATAACCAGGGCTATCAAGAGACCCAGTACTTC.

This clone was picked up one time. The chain joins TRBV6-4 to TRBJ2-3; 8 nucleotides line up with TRBD1. CDR1 and CDR2 (germline): MRHNA, SNTAGT. The CDR3 length is 15 residues. The V and J ends lost 4 bases and 2 bases, in that order; junction bases with no gene match: 5. CDR3 residues: CASSVGQGDTDTQYF. The CDR3 nucleotides read TGTGCCAGCAGTGTAGGACAGGGAGACACAGATACGCAGTATTTT.

The V gene is TRBV5-1, the J gene TRBJ2-4, with TRBD2 matching over 7 bases. The CDR3 runs to 16 residues. Trimming took 0 bases from V and 5 from J; bases not matched to a gene: 8. Germline lookup yields CDR1 SGHRS and CDR2 YFSETQ. The chain's CDR3 is CASSLEGRGVQNIQYF. The CDR3 coding sequence is TGCGCCAGCAGCTTGGAAGGGAGGGGCGTCCAAAACATTCAGTACTTC. The entire variable domain, with the rest obtained from reference TRBV5-1 and TRBJ2-4, is as follows: KAGVTQTPRYLIKTRGQQVTLSCSPISGHRSVSWYQQTPGQGLQFLFEYFSETQRNKGNFPGRFSGRQFSNSRSEMNVSTLELGDSALYLCASSLEGRGVQNIQYFGAGTRLSVL.

The rearrangement joins TRBV28 to TRBJ2-2, with D maybe TRBD1 (5 bases). The V end was cut by 7 bases, the J end by 7 bases, with 16 bases between. Germline V lookup: CDR1 MDHEN, CDR2 SYDVKM. CDR3 length: 14 amino acids. Here the CDR3 DNA reads TGTGCCAGCACTCCTCCCCCAGGGATCGGGGAGCTGTTTTTT. Translated, it gives CASTPPPGIGELFF.

The genes are TRBV27 and TRBJ2-3; 8 nucleotides align to TRBD1. Trimming cost V 8 bases and J 0 bases; bases outside gene matches: 4. The length of the CDR3 is 14 residues. The germline V gene has CDR1 MNHEY and CDR2 SMNVEV (reference sequence). CDR3 nucleotides: TGTGCCAGCCGATGGACAGGGAGCACAGATACGCAGTATTTT. Translation: CASRWTGSTDTQYF.